The clone carrying this T cell receptor (beta chain) was recorded many times. A read error may account for a junction end that differs from germline. The data originate from a study of Graves' ophthalmopathy and Graves' hyperthyroidism. The length of the CDR3 is 14 residues. Per the germline V gene, CDR1 is LNHDA and CDR2 is SQIVND (reference sequence). RNA transcripts yielded amplified TCR beta CDR3 regions. Following a first-round RT-PCR that used HTBI primers, a second-round multiplex PCR was carried out. TCRdb itself ran the multiplex PCR reads through MiXCR, one entry per CDR3 protein. The sample has hundreds of thousands of distinct CDR3 sequences; about 20% are singletons. A follow-up of 18 months without ophthalmopathy meant that hyperthyroidism was stable.

This chain links TRBV19 with TRBJ1-2; 11 bases line up with TRBD1. The sequence was obtained from a woman under 30 with stable Graves' hyperthyroidism. Some clones in this sample may be carry-over from other donors' samples. Source material: peripheral blood. CDR3 sequence: CASSGTGGYYGYIF. In nucleotides, the CDR3 is TGTGCCAGTAGCGGGACAGGGGGTTACTATGGCTACATCTTC.